This entry describes one TCR beta chain. Its specificity is unknown. The data stem from a study of monozygotic twins with inflammatory bowel disease. Notes on the study in general: IBD-affected twins scored below their healthy co-twins in TCRbeta diversity (inverse Simpson).

The CDR3 extends over 14 amino acids. Germline V gene sequence: CDR1 MNHEY, CDR2 SMNVEV (reference sequence). TCRdb re-called the 5' RACE reads; one entry per CDR3 protein, DNA not given. The listing records about 210,000 distinct CDR3 sequences. The chain recombines TRBV27 with TRBJ1-3; TCRdb proposes TRBD1, but this gene call is untestable without DNA. Sequencing input: blood. The sequence was obtained from a human donor with ulcerative colitis or Crohn's disease, or a healthy co-twin of an affected twin (not recorded which). The CDR3: CASSSYPGADTIYF.